One and the same sample provided the 17 T cell receptor beta chains below, sequenced in a study of T cells in women clearing cervical HPV infection. Generated by immunoSEQ multiplex PCR, the TCRdb table keeps only in-frame clones and is missing some. In total, the table holds about 48,000 clones. The material sequenced was blood buffy coat. The receptors shown here come from a woman aged 18-70 years with a cervical HPV16 infection that either progressed to CIN3+ or cleared (not recorded which).

On this clone itself: The read gets to within 3 residues of the CDR3 end, and the germline J gene fills in the rest. The chain combines TRBV23-1 with TRBJ1-5; 9 nucleotides match TRBD1. TRBV23-1 is sorted into the ORF group, with uncertain function. V lost 4 bases, J lost 6 bases, and 4 bases stayed unmatched. There are 14 residues in the CDR3. The covered CDR3 bases are TGCGCCAGCAGTCCTACAGGGGGCCGTCAGCCC. It translates to CASSPTGGRQP. The full CDR3 protein is CASSPTGGRQPQHF.

As regards this clone: From the germline J gene comes the end of the CDR3, since the read stops 3 residues before it. This sequence joins TRBV30 and TRBJ2-5; D is possibly TRBD1 (6 bases). Germline V CDR1 and CDR2: GTSNPN, SVGIG (reference sequence). V was pared by 7 bases and J by 2 bases, with 14 bases between. The CDR3 has 13 amino acids. Partial CDR3 DNA: TGTGCCTCGACCCGGGACAATCAAGAGACC. It codes for CASTRDNQET. The entire CDR3 reads CASTRDNQETQYF.

As regards this clone: The sequence runs out 3 residues before the end of the CDR3; the remainder is reconstructed from the germline J gene. V gene TRBV6-2 or TRBV6-3 combines with J gene TRBJ1-6, with 9 bases fitting TRBD1. The CDR3 consists of 14 residues. The V gene end was trimmed by 5 bases and the J gene end by 10 bases; junction bases not matched to a gene: 6. Germline CDR1 reads MNHEY; CDR2 reads SVGEGT. Incomplete CDR3 DNA: TGTGCCAGCAGTCGGACAGGGGAGTTATCACCC. This codes for CASSRTGELSP. The whole CDR3 reads CASSRTGELSPLHF.

Concerning this clone: The CDR3 end is not reached by the read, which stops 3 residues before it; the germline J gene fills it in. The chain employs TRBV7-6 and TRBJ2-7; maybe TRBD1 (6 bases). V was trimmed by 5 bases and J by 1 base, leaving 15 bases between them. Germline V CDR1 and CDR2: SGHVS, FNYEAQ. This CDR3 is 15 amino acids long. CDR3 bases read: TGTGCCAGCAGCCAAGCCCCGGACAGTTCCTACGAG. Its protein product is CASSQAPDSSYE. The entire CDR3 is CASSQAPDSSYEQYF.

On this clone itself: The CDR3 end lies 3 residues beyond the end of the read and is filled in from the germline J gene. The V call is TRBV10-2, the J call TRBJ2-1; 10 bases match TRBD1. Germline CDR1 reads WSHSY; CDR2 reads SAAADI. Trimming took 8 bases from V and 5 from J; bases not matched to a gene: 3. This CDR3 spans 13 amino acids. The CDR3 loop reads CASRDRGNNEQFF. The part of the CDR3 DNA that was read is TGCGCCAGCCGGGACAGGGGTAACAATGAG.

Regarding this clone: The CDR3 end is not reached by the read, which stops 3 residues before it; the germline J gene fills it in. V is TRBV2 and J is TRBJ2-1; 9 bases align to TRBD2. The CDR3 has 17 residues. V was pared by 6 bases and J by 6 bases, with 15 bases of the junction left unmatched. Germline loops: CDR1 SNHLY, CDR2 FYNNEI. The sequenced CDR3 bases are TGTGCCAGCAGGCCTATACCCGGGACTAGCTTAGGCAATGAG. Encoded protein: CASRPIPGTSLGNE. The whole CDR3 protein reads CASRPIPGTSLGNEQFF.

As regards this clone: The read is 3 residues too short to cover the CDR3 end, so that end is filled in from the germline J gene. V gene TRBV20-1 combines with J gene TRBJ2-1, with 9 bases that match TRBD2. V gave up 3 bases and J gave up 8 bases; unmatched junction bases: 14. Germline V gene lookup returns CDR1 DFQATT and CDR2 SNEGSKA (reference sequence). The CDR3 totals 16 residues. CDR3 in amino acids: CSASRFGGGAFDEQFF. The sequenced part of the CDR3 DNA is TGCAGTGCTAGCCGTTTTGGCGGGGGGGCCTTCGATGAG.

Details on this clone: The DNA ends 3 residues before the CDR3 does, and the rest of the CDR3 is filled in from the germline J gene. This chain links TRBV18 with TRBJ2-1; TRBD1 matches 7 bases. There are 13 residues in the CDR3. V lost 4 bases and J lost 9; bases outside the gene matches: 6. CDR1 KGHSH and CDR2 LQKENI come from the germline V gene. The CDR3 protein is CASSRTGVPEQFF. The CDR3 bases that were read are TGTGCCAGCTCACGAACAGGGGTGCCTGAG.

Notes on this clone: The observed sequence ends 3 residues before the CDR3 terminus, with the missing tail filled in from the germline J gene. This chain connects TRBV5-7 to TRBJ1-4; D is possibly TRBD1 (5 bases). TRBV5-7 is an ORF; its function is uncertain. This CDR3 has 15 residues. The germline V and J ends were trimmed by 2 bases and 4 bases, with 12 bases remaining between them. The DNA read from the CDR3 is TGTGCCAGCAGCTTTAAGACAGCACTTAATGAAAAA. Protein sequence: CASSFKTALNEK. The full CDR3 protein is CASSFKTALNEKLFF.

With respect to this clone: Coverage ceases 3 residues before the CDR3 finishes, and the germline J gene fills in the end. V is TRBV18 and J is TRBJ2-1; 13 bases are a match to TRBD2. V was pared by 4 bases and J by 7 bases, with 4 bases of the junction left unmatched. Germline V CDR1 and CDR2: KGHSH, LQKENI. There are 15 residues in the CDR3. The CDR3 here is CASSLGTSGINEQFF. The CDR3 bases that were read are TGTGCCAGCTCACTAGGGACTAGCGGGATAAATGAG.

With regard to this clone: The sequence runs out 3 residues before the end of the CDR3; the remainder is reconstructed from the germline J gene. The chain links TRBV5-1 to TRBJ1-4; the match to TRBD1 covers 8 bases. The CDR3 loop spans 16 amino acids. Per the germline V gene, CDR1 is SGHRS and CDR2 is YFSETQ. V shed 4 bases, J shed 5 bases, and the junction held 10 bases outside the gene matches. The CDR3 bases that were read are TGCGCCAGCAGCGATGGACAGGGCAGGGGGAATGAAAAA. It codes for CASSDGQGRGNEK. The full CDR3 reads CASSDGQGRGNEKLFF.

A remark on this clone: The missing CDR3 end, 3 residues past where the read stops, is filled in from the germline J gene. This rearrangement joins TRBV11-2 to TRBJ2-7; maybe TRBD2 (5 bases). Germline values: CDR1 SGHAT, CDR2 FQNNGV. This CDR3 contains 13 residues. Trimming cost V 2 bases and J 6 bases, with 11 bases left between them. The CDR3 is CASSLNGLGEQYF. The sequenced part of the CDR3 DNA is TGTGCCAGCAGCTTAAACGGACTTGGCGAG.

Points on this clone: The CDR3 end is not reached by the read, which stops 3 residues before it; the germline J gene fills it in. V is TRBV7-3 and J is TRBJ2-1, with a weak D call TRBD2 (5 bases). Germline V gene sequence: CDR1 SGHTA, CDR2 FQGTGA. The CDR3 is 15 amino acids. Trimming left V 6 bases short and J 9 bases short, with 21 bases between. The CDR3: CASSSRSGVMSEQFF. The covered CDR3 bases are TGTGCCAGCAGTTCCCGGTCCGGGGTGATGAGTGAG.

A note on this clone: The CDR3 is cut off 3 residues early in the read; its end comes from the germline J gene. V is TRBV6-1 and J is TRBJ1-1; possible D gene TRBD1, 6 bases. The CDR3 is 12 residues long. In germline, CDR1 is MNHNS, CDR2 SASEGT. The CDR3 loop reads CASSERGMRAFF. Incomplete CDR3 DNA: TGTGCCAGCAGTGAAAGGGGGATGAGG.

Partial CDR3 DNA: TGTGCCAGCAGCCTACAGGGCAGCTATGGC. This sequence encodes CASSLQGSYG. The full CDR3 sequence reads CASSLQGSYGYTF. The rearrangement links TRBV7-2 to TRBJ1-2; D is perhaps TRBD1 (6 bases). The read ends 3 residues early relative to the CDR3; the germline J gene fills the gap. From germline, CDR1 is SGHTA and CDR2 FQGNSA. The CDR3 is made up of 13 amino acids. V was trimmed by 5 bases and J by 4 bases, leaving 11 bases between them.

About this clone itself: The read ends 3 residues shy of where the CDR3 ends; the end is completed using the germline J gene. V and J are TRBV11-2 and TRBJ2-7, with D tentatively TRBD1 (6 bases). CDR1 is SGHAT and CDR2 is FQNNGV in the germline V gene. Trimming stripped 1 base from V and 2 bases from J, with 9 bases between. The CDR3 has 14 residues. CDR3 protein: CASSLGTAAYEQYF. The CDR3 bases that were read are TGTGCCAGCAGCTTAGGGACAGCAGCCTACGAG.

On this clone: The sequenced fragment ends 3 residues before the CDR3 boundary, so the rest is inferred from the germline J gene. The chain combines TRBV20-1 with TRBJ1-1; D is possibly TRBD1 (6 bases). CDR3 length: 13 residues. Germline V gives CDR1 DFQATT, CDR2 SNEGSKA (reference sequence). V lost 6 bases to trimming and J lost 0 bases, with 11 bases between them. CDR3 region: CSARDTMNTEAFF. The CDR3 bases that were read are TGCAGTGCACGGGACACTATGAACACTGAA.